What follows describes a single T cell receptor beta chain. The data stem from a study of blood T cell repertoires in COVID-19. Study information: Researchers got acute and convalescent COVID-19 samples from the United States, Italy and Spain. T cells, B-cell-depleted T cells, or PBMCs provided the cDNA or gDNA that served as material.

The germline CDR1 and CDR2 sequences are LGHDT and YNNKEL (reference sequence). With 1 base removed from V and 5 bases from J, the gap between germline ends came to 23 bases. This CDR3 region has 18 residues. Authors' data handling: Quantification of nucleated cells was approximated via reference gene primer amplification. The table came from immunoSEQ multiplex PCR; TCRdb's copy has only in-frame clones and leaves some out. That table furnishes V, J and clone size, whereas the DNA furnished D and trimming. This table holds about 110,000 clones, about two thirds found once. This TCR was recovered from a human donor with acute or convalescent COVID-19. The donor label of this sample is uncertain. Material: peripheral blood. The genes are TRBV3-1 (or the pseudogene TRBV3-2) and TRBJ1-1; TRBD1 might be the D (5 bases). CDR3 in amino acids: CASSQGVKDIWDRTEAFF. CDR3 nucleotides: TGTGCCAGCAGCCAAGGGGTCAAGGACATATGGGATAGGACTGAAGCTTTCTTT.